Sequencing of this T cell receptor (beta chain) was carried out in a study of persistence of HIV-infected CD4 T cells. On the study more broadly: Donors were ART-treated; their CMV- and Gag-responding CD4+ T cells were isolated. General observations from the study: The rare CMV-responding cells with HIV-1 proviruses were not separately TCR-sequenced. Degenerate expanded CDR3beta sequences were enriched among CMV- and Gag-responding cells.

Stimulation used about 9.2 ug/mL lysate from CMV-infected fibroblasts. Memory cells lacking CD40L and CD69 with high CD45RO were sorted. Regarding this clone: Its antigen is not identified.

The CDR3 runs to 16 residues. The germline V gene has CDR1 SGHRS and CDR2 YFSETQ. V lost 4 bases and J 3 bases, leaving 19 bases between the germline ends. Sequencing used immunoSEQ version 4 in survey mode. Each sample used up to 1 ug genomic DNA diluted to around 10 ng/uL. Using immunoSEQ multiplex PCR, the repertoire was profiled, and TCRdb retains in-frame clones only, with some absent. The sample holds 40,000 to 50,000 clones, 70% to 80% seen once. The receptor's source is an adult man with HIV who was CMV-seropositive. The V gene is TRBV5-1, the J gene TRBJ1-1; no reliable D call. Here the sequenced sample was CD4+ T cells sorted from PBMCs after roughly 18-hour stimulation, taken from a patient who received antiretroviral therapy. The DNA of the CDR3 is TGCGCCAGCAGCCCGCTTGTCCGAGTGCGGGACACTGAAGCTTTCTTT. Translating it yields CASSPLVRVRDTEAFF.